This passage covers 24 T cell receptor beta chains from one sample sequenced in a study of T cell responses to AZD1222 COVID-19 vaccine. TCRdb's copy holds only in-frame clones and misses some; the assay was immunoSEQ multiplex PCR. The data show 160,000 or so clones, 92% seen once. The specimen comprised peripheral blood, sampled on day 0 of MenACWY control vaccination. These receptors came from an adult in good health.

V and J are TRBV9 and TRBJ1-1, with 12 bases fitting TRBD1. V lost 4 bases to trimming and J lost 1 base; unmatched junction nucleotides: 11. This CDR3 has 18 amino acids. In germline, CDR1 is SGDLS, CDR2 YYNGEE. This chain's CDR3 is CASSPRGTGGRWNTEAFF. Here the CDR3 DNA reads TGTGCCAGCAGCCCCCGGGGGACAGGGGGCAGGTGGAACACTGAAGCTTTCTTT. The complete variable domain, with remaining parts taken from reference TRBV9 and TRBJ1-1, reads DSGVTQTPKHLITATGQRVTLRCSPRSGDLSVYWYQQSLDQGLQFLIQYYNGEERAKGNILERFSAQQFPDLHSELNLSSLELGDSALYFCASSPRGTGGRWNTEAFFGQGTRLTVV.

This clone was detected once. The rearrangement uses TRBV2 and TRBJ2-3, with D unresolved. This CDR3 region has 12 residues. Trimming took 7 bases from V and 4 from J, leaving 9 bases between them. Germline loops: CDR1 SNHLY, CDR2 FYNNEI. CDR3 loop: CASNPRADTQYF. CDR3 bases: TGTGCCAGCAATCCACGCGCAGATACGCAGTATTTT. Supplemented by reference TRBV2 and TRBJ2-3, the full variable domain reads EPEVTQTPSHQVTQMGQEVILRCVPISNHLYFYWYRQILGQKVEFLVSFYNNEISEKSEIFDDQFSVERPDGSNFTLKIRSTKLEDSAMYFCASNPRADTQYFGPGTRLTVL.

The J gene is TRBJ1-3, the V gene TRBV21-1. TRBV21-1 is recorded as a pseudogene. The CDR3 consists of 19 residues. The CDR3 coding sequence is TGTGCCAGCAGCAAAGGGCATCCCGGGGACCACTCGTCTGGAAACACCATATATTTT. Encoded protein: CASSKGHPGDHSSGNTIYF.

V is TRBV16 and J is TRBJ2-1; D is unresolved. With 4 bases removed from V and 3 bases from J, the gap between germline ends came to 10 bases. The CDR3 runs to 14 residues. In germline, CDR1 is KGHSY, CDR2 FQNENV. For the CDR3, the DNA is TGTGCCAGCAGCCCTAGTGGCGGCTACAATGAGCAGTTCTTC. This codes for CASSPSGGYNEQFF.

The chain links TRBV7-3 to TRBJ1-2, with D possibly matching TRBD1 (6 bases). The CDR3 runs 18 residues. V was pared by 3 bases and J by 8 bases, with 28 bases between. Germline-derived CDR1 and CDR2 are SGHTA and FQGTGA. This CDR3 reads CASSLQTGPVSGTGGYTF. The CDR3 DNA reads TGTGCCAGCAGCTTGCAGACAGGACCAGTATCGGGAACGGGAGGCTACACCTTC.

The chain couples TRBV7-2 to TRBJ2-3, with 7 bases lining up with TRBD2. Per the germline V gene, CDR1 is SGHTA and CDR2 is FQGNSA. After removal of 1 base from V and 3 bases from J, the junction contained 10 bases not matched to a gene. This CDR3 has 17 residues. The CDR3 spells CASSLGRSAGVTDTQYF. CDR3 DNA: TGTGCCAGCAGCTTAGGACGCTCGGCGGGAGTTACAGATACGCAGTATTTT.

The chain joins TRBV6-5 to TRBJ1-5, with D perhaps TRBD1 (6 bases). The CDR3 runs to 12 residues. Germline assignment: CDR1 MNHEY and CDR2 SVGAGI. V dropped 6 bases and J dropped 4 bases, with 7 bases sitting between them. CDR3: CASRDSNQPQHF. In DNA form, the CDR3 reads TGTGCCAGCAGGGACAGTAATCAGCCCCAGCATTTT.

This rearrangement joins TRBV4-3 to TRBJ1-1; TRBD1 is a possible D gene (5 bases). CDR1 is LGHNA, CDR2 YSLEER, per germline. Trimming removed 7 bases from V and 1 base from J, with 7 bases in between. CDR3 size: 12 residues. CDR3 residues: CASTGQNTEAFF. As DNA, the CDR3 is TGCGCCAGCACCGGACAGAACACTGAAGCTTTCTTT.

This chain links TRBV7-9 with TRBJ1-1; no clear D. This CDR3 is built from 11 residues. Trimming took off 3 bases at V and 7 bases at J, with 6 bases between the two ends. Germline V lookup: CDR1 SEHNR, CDR2 FQNEAQ (reference sequence). The CDR3 DNA sequence: TGTGCCAGCAGCTTTAATGGTGAAGCTTTCTTT. As protein: CASSFNGEAFF.

V gene TRBV2 combines with J gene TRBJ2-2; D remains unclear. The CDR3 sequence is 14 residues long. The V gene's germline CDR1 is SNHLY and CDR2 FYNNEI. With 7 bases removed from V and 2 bases from J, the gap between germline ends came to 11 bases. The CDR3 loop is CASIRWGNTGELFF. CDR3 in DNA: TGTGCCAGCATCCGGTGGGGTAACACCGGGGAGCTGTTTTTT.

The V and J genes are TRBV6-2 or TRBV6-3 and TRBJ2-2; TRBD1 is a possible D gene (5 bases). V lost 3 bases to trimming and J lost 3 bases, with 11 bases between them. Per the germline V gene, CDR1 is MNHEY and CDR2 is SVGEGT. The CDR3 is 15 residues long. The CDR3 here is CASSYFSGYTGELFF. The CDR3 DNA follows: TGTGCCAGCAGTTATTTCTCAGGGTACACCGGGGAGCTGTTTTTT.

The J gene is TRBJ1-1, the V gene TRBV11-3, with no clear D. The germline V gene has CDR1 SGHNT and CDR2 YENEEA. V was shortened by 5 bases and J by 4 bases, with 8 bases between the two germline ends. The CDR3 totals 12 residues. This CDR3 reads CASSLDFTEAFF. The CDR3 bases are TGTGCCAGCAGCCTGGACTTCACTGAAGCTTTCTTT.

The rearrangement uses TRBV19 and TRBJ1-1, with 9 bases fitting TRBD1. CDR3 size: 17 residues. Germline V gene lookup returns CDR1 LNHDA and CDR2 SQIVND (reference sequence). With V trimmed by 2 bases and J by 4 bases, 11 bases remained unmatched. In DNA form, the CDR3 reads TGTGCCAGTAGTATATCGGGGACAGGGATTATGGGCACTGAAGCTTTCTTT. Translation: CASSISGTGIMGTEAFF.

This rearrangement joins TRBV5-4 to TRBJ2-2; possible D gene TRBD2, 5 bases. Germline V CDR1 and CDR2: SGHNT, YYREEE (reference sequence). This CDR3 region has 14 residues. V lost 0 bases and J lost 4, with 7 bases in between. CDR3 DNA: TGTGCCAGCAGCTTGGGTGGAGGCACCGGGGAGCTGTTTTTT. Translated, it gives CASSLGGGTGELFF.

The CDR3 loop is CASSLFGQGADSNQPQHF. CDR3 DNA: TGTGCCAGCAGTTTATTTGGACAGGGGGCGGACAGCAATCAGCCCCAGCATTTT. V gene TRBV27 combines with J gene TRBJ1-5; 11 bases map to TRBD1. Germline CDR1 MNHEY, CDR2 SMNVEV (reference sequence). Trimming at V came to 1 base and at J to 1 base, leaving 6 bases not matched to a gene. CDR3 length equals 18 residues.

This chain links TRBV11-3 with TRBJ2-3, with TRBD2 identical over 16 bases. With 4 bases clipped from V and 1 base from J, the junction kept 8 bases outside the gene matches. The CDR3 sequence is 19 residues long. Germline CDR1 is SGHNT and CDR2 is YENEEA. The CDR3 reads CASSSFPGLAGGGTDTQYF. The DNA of the CDR3 is TGTGCCAGCAGCTCCTTCCCGGGACTAGCGGGAGGGGGCACAGATACGCAGTATTTT.

V gene TRBV9 combines with J gene TRBJ1-2; D possibly corresponds to TRBD1 (6 bases). This CDR3 region has 15 residues. CDR1 SGDLS and CDR2 YYNGEE come from the germline V gene. Trimming left V 0 bases short and J 3 bases short, with 12 bases between. CDR3 coding DNA: TGTGCCAGCAGCGTAGACCCAGGGGACGACTATGGCTACACCTTC. This sequence encodes CASSVDPGDDYGYTF.

A note on this clone: The same CDR3 also results from other DNA sequences found in this sample. This chain connects TRBV5-4 to TRBJ1-5, with 7 bases identical to TRBD1. The V gene end was trimmed by 4 bases and the J gene end by 5 bases; junction bases not matched to a gene: 3. CDR1 and CDR2 (germline): SGHNT, YYREEE (reference sequence). The CDR3 length is 13 residues. The CDR3 here is CASSPDRDQPQHF. The CDR3 nucleotides read TGTGCCAGCAGCCCCGACAGGGATCAGCCCCAGCATTTT.

This clone was counted only a few times. CDR3 loop: CASSLAGGNEQFF. The CDR3 DNA sequence: TGTGCCAGCAGCTTAGCGGGAGGAAATGAGCAGTTCTTC. The chain carries TRBV7-9 and TRBJ2-1, with D possibly being TRBD2 (6 bases). The CDR3 consists of 13 residues. Germline assignment: CDR1 SEHNR and CDR2 FQNEAQ (reference sequence). Trimming stripped 0 bases from V and 7 bases from J, with 7 bases between.

The rearrangement joins TRBV7-2 to TRBJ1-4, with a tentative D call TRBD1 (5 bases). CDR3 length equals 16 residues. CDR1 and CDR2 (germline): SGHTA, FQGNSA. V dropped 3 bases and J dropped 7 bases, with 18 bases sitting between them. The CDR3 protein is CASSLRRRGSTEKLFF. In DNA, the CDR3 is TGTGCCAGCAGCTTGCGCCGAAGGGGAAGCACTGAAAAACTGTTTTTT.

The V call is TRBV27, the J call TRBJ1-6; 7 bases map to TRBD1. The germline CDR1 and CDR2 sequences are MNHEY and SMNVEV (reference sequence). The CDR3 has 14 amino acids. V lost 8 bases to trimming and J lost 10 bases; unmatched junction nucleotides: 11. DNA of the CDR3: TGTGCCAGCGCCGACAGGGAGGGACGGTCACCCCTCCACTTT. This sequence encodes CASADREGRSPLHF.

The CDR3 loop is CATSDRDRVDTQYF. The CDR3 DNA sequence: TGTGCCACCAGTGACCGAGACAGGGTTGATACGCAGTATTTT. This chain connects TRBV24-1 to TRBJ2-3; 7 positions match TRBD1. CDR1 is KGHDR and CDR2 is SFDVKD in the germline V gene. This CDR3 spans 14 amino acids. The trim removed 4 bases at V and 6 bases at J, leaving 6 bases unmatched.

This chain links TRBV4-2 with TRBJ2-1; D is tentatively TRBD1 or TRBD2 (5 bases each). The CDR3 consists of 13 residues. From germline, CDR1 is LGHNA and CDR2 YNFKEQ. The V end lost 4 bases, the J end lost 6 bases, and 10 bases lay between the germline ends. CDR3 region: CASSPGPVNEQFF. DNA for the CDR3: TGTGCCAGCAGCCCGGGACCCGTCAATGAGCAGTTCTTC.

The chain couples TRBV7-3 to TRBJ1-2; possibly TRBD1 for D (6 bases). CDR1 SGHTA and CDR2 FQGTGA come from the germline V gene. The CDR3 is 15 residues long. Deletions cut 5 bases from V and 7 bases from J, with 20 bases between. CDR3 loop: CASSPTGGGRIGYTF. For the CDR3, the DNA is TGTGCCAGCAGCCCCACCGGTGGGGGGCGAATTGGCTACACCTTC.